Sequencing of this TCR beta chain was carried out in a study of T-cell memory formation after mild COVID-19. TCR alpha and TCR beta cDNA libraries carrying sample barcodes and UMIs were produced by 5'RACE using constant-segment primers. One entry per CDR3 protein, called by TCRdb with MiXCR from the 5' RACE reads. Of some 150,000 distinct CDR3 sequences listed, roughly 19% are singletons. The ends lost 2 bases at V and 7 bases at J; junction bases unmatched: 9. The CDR3 runs to 15 residues. Germline CDR1 MNHEY, CDR2 SVGEGT. A few counts support this clonotype. Its antigen is not known. Study-level points and caveats: Of the contracting clones, CD4+ ones lay mainly in CM and EM, and CD8+ ones in EMRA.

Sequencing was done on a sample of PBMCs or a T cell subset sorted from them (not recorded which). The clonotype was recovered from an adult woman who had mild COVID-19 (a few samples of this study predate the infection). Cell type and time point are not known. The chain combines TRBV6-2 or TRBV6-3 with TRBJ2-5; TRBD1 agrees at 8 bases. CDR3 sequence reads: CASSYGIGQGVTQYF. In DNA form, the CDR3 reads TGTGCCAGCAGTTACGGTATAGGACAGGGAGTGACCCAGTACTTC.